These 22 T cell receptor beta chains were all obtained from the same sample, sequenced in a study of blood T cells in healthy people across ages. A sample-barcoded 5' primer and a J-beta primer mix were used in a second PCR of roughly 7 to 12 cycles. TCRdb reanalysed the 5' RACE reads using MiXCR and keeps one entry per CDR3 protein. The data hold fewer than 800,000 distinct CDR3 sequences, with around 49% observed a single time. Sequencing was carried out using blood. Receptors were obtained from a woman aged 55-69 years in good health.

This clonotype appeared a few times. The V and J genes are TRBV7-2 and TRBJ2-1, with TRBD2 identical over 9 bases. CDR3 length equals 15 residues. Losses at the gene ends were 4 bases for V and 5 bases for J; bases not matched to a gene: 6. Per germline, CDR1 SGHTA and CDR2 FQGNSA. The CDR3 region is CASSSFGTSNNEQFF. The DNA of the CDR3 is TGTGCCAGCAGCTCTTTCGGGACTAGCAACAATGAGCAGTTCTTC.

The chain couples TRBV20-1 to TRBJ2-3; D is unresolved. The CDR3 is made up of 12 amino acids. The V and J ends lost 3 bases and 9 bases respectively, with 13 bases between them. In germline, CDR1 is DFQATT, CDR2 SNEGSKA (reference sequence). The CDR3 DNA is TGCAGTGCTAGGGTCCAGGTGGGGACGCAGTATTTT. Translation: CSARVQVGTQYF.

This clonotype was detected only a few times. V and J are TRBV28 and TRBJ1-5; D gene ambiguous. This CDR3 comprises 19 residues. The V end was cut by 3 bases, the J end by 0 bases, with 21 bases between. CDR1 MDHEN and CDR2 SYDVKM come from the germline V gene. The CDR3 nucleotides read TGTGCCAGCAGTTTGCTTTCGGGCTCTGCCCTTTATAGCAATCAGCCCCAGCATTTT. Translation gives CASSLLSGSALYSNQPQHF.

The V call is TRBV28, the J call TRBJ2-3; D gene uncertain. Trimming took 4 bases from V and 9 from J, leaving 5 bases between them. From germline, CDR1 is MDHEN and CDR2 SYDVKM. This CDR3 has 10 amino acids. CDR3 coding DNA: TGTGCCAGCAGTTCGGTCACGCAGTATTTT. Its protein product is CASSSVTQYF.

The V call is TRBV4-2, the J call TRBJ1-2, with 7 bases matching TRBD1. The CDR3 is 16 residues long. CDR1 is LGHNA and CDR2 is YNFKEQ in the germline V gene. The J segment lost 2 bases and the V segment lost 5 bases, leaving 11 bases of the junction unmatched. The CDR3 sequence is CASSEYRGRVNYGYTF. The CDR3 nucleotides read TGTGCCAGCAGCGAATACAGGGGCAGGGTAAACTATGGCTACACCTTC.

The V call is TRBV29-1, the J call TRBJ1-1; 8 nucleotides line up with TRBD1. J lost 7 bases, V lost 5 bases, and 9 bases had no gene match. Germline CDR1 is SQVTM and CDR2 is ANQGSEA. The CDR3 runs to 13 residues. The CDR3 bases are TGCAGCGTTTATACCGGGACAGGAGGTGAAGCTTTCTTT. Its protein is CSVYTGTGGEAFF.

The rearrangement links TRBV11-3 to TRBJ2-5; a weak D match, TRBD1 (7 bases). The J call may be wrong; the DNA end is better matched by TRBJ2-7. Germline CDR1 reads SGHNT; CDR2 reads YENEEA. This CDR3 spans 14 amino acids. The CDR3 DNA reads TGTGCCAGCAGCGAACGACAGGGAGGATCCGAGCAGTACTTC. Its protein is CASSERQGGSEQYF.

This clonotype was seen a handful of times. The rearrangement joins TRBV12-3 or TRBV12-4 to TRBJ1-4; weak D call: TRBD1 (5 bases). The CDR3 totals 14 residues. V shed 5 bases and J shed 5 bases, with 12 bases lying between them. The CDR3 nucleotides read TGTGCCAGCAGTGCCGGGACGGAAAATGAAAAACTGTTTTTT. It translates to CASSAGTENEKLFF.

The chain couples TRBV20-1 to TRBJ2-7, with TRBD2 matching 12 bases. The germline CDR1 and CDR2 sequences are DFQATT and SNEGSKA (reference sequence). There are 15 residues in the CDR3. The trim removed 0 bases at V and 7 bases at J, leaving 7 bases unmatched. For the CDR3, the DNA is TGCAGTGCTAGAGATCTAGCGGGAGGGCCTTGGGAGCAGTACTTC. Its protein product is CSARDLAGGPWEQYF.

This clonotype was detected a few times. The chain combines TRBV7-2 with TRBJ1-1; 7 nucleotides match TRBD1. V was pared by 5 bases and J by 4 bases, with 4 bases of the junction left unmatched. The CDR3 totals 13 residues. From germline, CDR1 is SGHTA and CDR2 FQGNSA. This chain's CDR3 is CASSLRQGTEAFF. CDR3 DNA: TGTGCCAGCAGCCTACGACAGGGCACTGAAGCTTTCTTT.

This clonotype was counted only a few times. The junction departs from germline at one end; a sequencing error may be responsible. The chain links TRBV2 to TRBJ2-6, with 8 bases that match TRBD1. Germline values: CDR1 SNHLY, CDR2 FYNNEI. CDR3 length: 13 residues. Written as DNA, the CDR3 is TGTGCCAGCAGTGTCCAGGGGGCTAACGTCCTGACTTTC. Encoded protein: CASSVQGANVLTF. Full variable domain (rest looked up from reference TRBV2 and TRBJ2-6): EPEVTQTPSHQVTQMGQEVILRCVPISNHLYFYWYRQILGQKVEFLVSFYNNEISEKSEIFDDQFSVERPDGSNFTLKIRSTKLEDSAMYFCASSVQGANVLTFGAGSRLTVL.

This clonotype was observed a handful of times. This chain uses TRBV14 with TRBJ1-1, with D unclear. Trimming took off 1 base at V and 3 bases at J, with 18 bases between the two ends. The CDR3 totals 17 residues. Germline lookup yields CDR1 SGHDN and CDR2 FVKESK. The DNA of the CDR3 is TGTGCCAGCAGCCAAGCCGGTGGGGAGGTCAGGTACACTGAAGCTTTCTTT. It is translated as CASSQAGGEVRYTEAFF. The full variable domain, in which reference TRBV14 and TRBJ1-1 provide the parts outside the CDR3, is EAGVTQFPSHSVIEKGQTVTLRCDPISGHDNLYWYRRVMGKEIKFLLHFVKESKQDESGMPNNRFLAERTGGTYSTLKVQPAELEDSGVYFCASSQAGGEVRYTEAFFGQGTRLTVV.

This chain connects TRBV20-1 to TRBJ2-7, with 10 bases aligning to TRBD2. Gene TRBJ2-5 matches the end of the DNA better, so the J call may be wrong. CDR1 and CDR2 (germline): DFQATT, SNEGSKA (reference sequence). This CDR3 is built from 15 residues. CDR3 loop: CSARGHASGSETQYF. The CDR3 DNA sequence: TGCAGTGCTAGAGGCCACGCTAGCGGGAGTGAGACCCAGTACTTC.

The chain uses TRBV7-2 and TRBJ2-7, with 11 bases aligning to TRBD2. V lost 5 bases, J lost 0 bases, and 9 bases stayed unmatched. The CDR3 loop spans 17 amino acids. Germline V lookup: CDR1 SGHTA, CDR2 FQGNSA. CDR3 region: CASSIKGTSGSSYEQYF. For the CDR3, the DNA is TGTGCCAGCAGCATAAAGGGGACTAGCGGCAGCTCCTACGAGCAGTACTTC.

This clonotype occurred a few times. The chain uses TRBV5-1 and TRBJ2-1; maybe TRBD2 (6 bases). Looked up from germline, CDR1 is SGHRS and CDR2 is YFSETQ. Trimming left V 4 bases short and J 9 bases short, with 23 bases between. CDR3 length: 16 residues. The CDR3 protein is CASSRGTPGTWGEQFF. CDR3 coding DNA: TGCGCCAGCAGCCGGGGGACCCCCGGAACGTGGGGTGAGCAGTTCTTC.

The CDR3 region has the DNA TGTGCCAGCAGCTCTCTAGCGGCATTCTCCTACGAGCAGTACTTC. This codes for CASSSLAAFSYEQYF. The chain uses TRBV5-5 and TRBJ2-7, with 7 bases matching TRBD2. V shed 3 bases, J shed 0 bases, and the junction held 6 bases outside the gene matches. CDR3 length equals 15 residues. Germline V lookup: CDR1 SGHKS, CDR2 YYEKEE (reference sequence).

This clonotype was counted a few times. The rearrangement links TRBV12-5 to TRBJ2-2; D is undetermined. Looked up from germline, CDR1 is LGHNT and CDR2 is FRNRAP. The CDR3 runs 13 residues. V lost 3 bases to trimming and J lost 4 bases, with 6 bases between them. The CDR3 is CASGLSTTGELFF. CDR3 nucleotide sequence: TGTGCTAGTGGTTTATCTACCACCGGGGAGCTGTTTTTT. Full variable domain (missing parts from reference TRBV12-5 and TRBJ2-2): DARVTQTPRHKVTEMGQEVTMRCQPILGHNTVFWYRQTMMQGLELLAYFRNRAPLDDSGMPKDRFSAEMPDATLATLKIQPSEPRDSAVYFCASGLSTTGELFFGEGSRLTVL.

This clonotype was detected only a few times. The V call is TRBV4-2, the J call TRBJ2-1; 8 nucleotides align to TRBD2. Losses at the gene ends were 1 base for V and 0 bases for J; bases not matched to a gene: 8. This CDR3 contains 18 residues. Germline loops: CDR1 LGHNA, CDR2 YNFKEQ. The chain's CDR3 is CASSQGLVAGSSYNEQFF. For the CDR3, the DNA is TGTGCCAGCAGCCAAGGGCTGGTAGCGGGGAGCTCCTACAATGAGCAGTTCTTC.

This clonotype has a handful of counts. CDR3 nucleotide sequence: TGTGCCAGCAGCTTAGGAGGGACAGGGAACAATGAGCAGTTCTTC. Residues: CASSLGGTGNNEQFF. The chain recombines TRBV11-3 with TRBJ2-1; TRBD1 aligns across 9 bases. Per germline, CDR1 SGHNT and CDR2 YENEEA. This CDR3 is 15 amino acids long. V was clipped by 1 base and J by 5 bases; unmatched bases: 3.

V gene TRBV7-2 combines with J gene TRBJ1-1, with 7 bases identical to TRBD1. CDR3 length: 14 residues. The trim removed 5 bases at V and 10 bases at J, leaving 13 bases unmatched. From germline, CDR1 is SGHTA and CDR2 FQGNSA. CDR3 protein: CASSAYRQGGGAFF. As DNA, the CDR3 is TGTGCCAGCAGCGCCTACCGACAGGGCGGGGGAGCTTTCTTT.

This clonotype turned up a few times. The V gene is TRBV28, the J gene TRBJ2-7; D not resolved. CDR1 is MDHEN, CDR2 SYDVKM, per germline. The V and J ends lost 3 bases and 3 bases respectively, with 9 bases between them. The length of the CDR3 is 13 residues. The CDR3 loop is CASSLMMDYEQYF. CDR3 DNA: TGTGCCAGCAGTTTGATGATGGACTACGAGCAGTACTTC.

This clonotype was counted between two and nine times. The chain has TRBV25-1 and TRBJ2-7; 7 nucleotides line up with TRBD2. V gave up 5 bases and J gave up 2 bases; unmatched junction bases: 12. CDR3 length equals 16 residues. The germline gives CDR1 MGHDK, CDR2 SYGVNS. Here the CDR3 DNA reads TGTGCCAGCAGTTCGGCAGGCGGGAGATCCACCTACGAGCAGTACTTC. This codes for CASSSAGGRSTYEQYF.